The 22 T cell receptor beta chains presented below share a single source sample, sequenced in a study of vaccination and CD4 T cells after COVID-19. The time point here: late sampling 161 to 241 days after vaccination in three convalescent patients. TCRdb passed the PCR reads through MiXCR, listing each CDR3 protein once. The sample includes more than 25,000 distinct CDR3 sequences, around 49% seen only once; the top ten take 5.5% to 7%. Material: CD4+ T cells from blood, obtained about 7 months after SARS-CoV-2 vaccination. These receptor sequences come from a human donor who had recovered from COVID-19.

V gene TRBV7-8 combines with J gene TRBJ2-7; TRBD1 or TRBD2 may be the D gene (5 bases each). Germline V gene sequence: CDR1 SGHVS, CDR2 FQNEAQ. The CDR3 covers 14 residues. V was pared by 5 bases and J by 3 bases, with 14 bases between. The CDR3 region has the DNA TGTGCCAGCAGCGAGAATGGGGGTTACTACGAGCAGTACTTC. Translated, it gives CASSENGGYYEQYF.

This clonotype showed up just a few times. CDR3 in amino acids: CASSLFDSTQYF. The CDR3 DNA reads TGTGCCAGCAGCTTATTCGACTCGACCCAGTACTTC. This sequence joins TRBV7-8 and TRBJ2-5, with unresolved D. This CDR3 is 12 amino acids long. The germline V and J ends were trimmed by 2 bases and 7 bases, with 8 bases remaining between them. The germline CDR1 and CDR2 sequences are SGHVS and FQNEAQ.

This clonotype was observed once. The V and J genes are TRBV6-1 and TRBJ1-2; tentative D call: TRBD1 (5 bases). Germline V gene lookup returns CDR1 MNHNS and CDR2 SASEGT. V dropped 6 bases and J dropped 2 bases, with 16 bases sitting between them. The CDR3 is 15 residues long. The CDR3 sequence: CASSPGSYPNYGYTF. For the CDR3, the DNA is TGTGCCAGCAGCCCAGGGTCCTACCCAAACTATGGCTACACCTTC.

The chain combines TRBV20-1 with TRBJ1-2; no clear D gene. The V end lost 1 base, the J end lost 0 bases, and 6 bases lay between the germline ends. This CDR3 has 13 amino acids. The germline V gene encodes CDR1 DFQATT and CDR2 SNEGSKA (reference sequence). CDR3 protein: CSARGQTNYGYTF. The CDR3 DNA reads as TGCAGTGCTAGAGGTCAGACTAACTATGGCTACACCTTC.

The chain has TRBV6-1 and TRBJ2-1; TRBD2 matches at 10 bases. V shed 5 bases and J 6 bases; nucleotides not matched to a gene: 4. The CDR3 has 14 residues. Germline CDR1 and CDR2: MNHNS and SASEGT. CDR3 nucleotides: TGTGCCAGCAGTCTAGCGGGAGTAGGCAATGAGCAGTTCTTC. Translating gives CASSLAGVGNEQFF.

A single count supports this clonotype. The chain couples TRBV7-2 to TRBJ1-4; D is unclear. Trimming removed 1 base at V and 0 bases at J, with 9 bases between. CDR3 length: 16 residues. Germline CDR1 is SGHTA and CDR2 is FQGNSA. The CDR3 DNA reads as TGTGCCAGCAGCTTAGGCTTACAAGCAACTAATGAAAAACTGTTTTTT. The encoded protein is CASSLGLQATNEKLFF.

This chain connects TRBV20-1 to TRBJ2-1, with TRBD2 matching over 9 bases. This CDR3 is 15 amino acids long. V gave up 1 base and J gave up 4 bases; unmatched junction bases: 5. Germline V gene data show CDR1 as DFQATT and CDR2 as SNEGSKA (reference sequence). The CDR3 sequence is CSARASGNRYNEQFF. Written as DNA, the CDR3 is TGCAGTGCTAGAGCTAGCGGGAATCGTTACAATGAGCAGTTCTTC.

By share of the sample, this clonotype is medium-sized. The V gene is TRBV20-1, the J gene TRBJ1-1; a weak D match, TRBD1 (5 bases). The length of the CDR3 is 15 residues. Germline CDR1 DFQATT, CDR2 SNEGSKA (reference sequence). V was clipped by 3 bases and J by 1 base, with 15 bases between them. Written as DNA, the CDR3 is TGCAGTGCTAGCTCTCCCTTGACAGCGAACACTGAAGCTTTCTTT. This gives the protein CSASSPLTANTEAFF.

The chain employs TRBV20-1 and TRBJ2-3; 7 nucleotides match TRBD2. The junction had 15 bases not matched to a gene; V was cut back by 6 bases and J by 6 bases. CDR3 size: 15 residues. Germline V CDR1 and CDR2: DFQATT, SNEGSKA (reference sequence). The CDR3 DNA follows: TGCAGTGCCGCCAGACTAGCCGCTTTCTCGGATACGCAGTATTTT. Translated: CSAARLAAFSDTQYF.

This chain links TRBV6-2 or TRBV6-3 with TRBJ2-2, with D possibly being TRBD1 (6 bases). The V gene's germline CDR1 is MNHEY and CDR2 SVGEGT. CDR3 length equals 14 residues. Between the trimmed V and J ends, which lost 0 bases and 4 bases, there was a span of 6 bases. CDR3 loop: CASSYSDSTGELFF. The DNA of the CDR3 is TGTGCCAGCAGTTACTCGGACAGCACCGGGGAGCTGTTTTTT.

The table lists this clonotype with a few counts. The genes are TRBV15 and TRBJ2-5, with D hard to call. V lost 0 bases and J lost 7, with 9 bases in between. From germline, CDR1 is LNHNV and CDR2 YYDKDF (reference sequence). This CDR3 has 13 amino acids. CDR3 region: CATSRDLTWTQYF. CDR3 in DNA: TGTGCCACCAGCAGAGACCTAACTTGGACCCAGTACTTC.

This rearrangement joins TRBV18 to TRBJ1-5; D perhaps matches TRBD1 (5 bases). Germline values: CDR1 KGHSH, CDR2 LQKENI. V dropped 3 bases and J dropped 7 bases, with 13 bases sitting between them. The CDR3 runs to 14 residues. The CDR3 spells CASSPGPGTQPQHF. CDR3 in DNA: TGTGCCAGCTCACCGGGCCCGGGGACCCAGCCCCAGCATTTT. Complete variable domain (other parts from reference TRBV18 and TRBJ1-5): NAGVMQNPRHLVRRRGQEARLRCSPMKGHSHVYWYRQLPEEGLKFMVYLQKENIIDESGMPKERFSAEFPKEGPSILRIQQVVRGDSAAYFCASSPGPGTQPQHFGDGTRLSIL.

The rearrangement joins TRBV7-2 to TRBJ2-1, with D perhaps TRBD1 (5 bases). Per germline, CDR1 SGHTA and CDR2 FQGNSA. The length of the CDR3 is 15 residues. With 5 bases removed from V and 3 bases from J, the gap between germline ends came to 14 bases. The CDR3 spells CASSVQGISYNEQFF. CDR3 bases: TGTGCCAGCAGCGTCCAGGGAATTAGCTACAATGAGCAGTTCTTC.

The chain links TRBV7-2 to TRBJ2-7; D is unresolved. The CDR3 has 15 amino acids. From germline, CDR1 is SGHTA and CDR2 FQGNSA. Trimming removed 1 base from V and 0 bases from J, with 10 bases in between. The CDR3 protein is CASSLVPHSSYEQYF. CDR3 DNA: TGTGCCAGCAGCTTAGTCCCCCACAGCTCCTACGAGCAGTACTTC.

This clonotype showed up just a few times. This chain connects TRBV7-6 to TRBJ2-1; 8 nucleotides agree with TRBD2. CDR1 is SGHVS, CDR2 FNYEAQ, per germline. CDR3 length equals 12 residues. V dropped 5 bases and J dropped 15; count of bases not matched to a gene: 9. The CDR3 protein is CASSLTGLEAFF. The CDR3 DNA sequence: TGTGCCAGCAGCCTAACGGGACTAGAGGCGTTCTTC.

This clonotype has only one observation. The chain is built from TRBV10-3 and TRBJ2-5, with 10 bases fitting TRBD2. Germline CDR1 reads ENHRY; CDR2 reads SYGVKD. Losses at the gene ends were 0 bases for V and 3 bases for J; bases not matched to a gene: 4. The CDR3 sequence is 16 residues long. The CDR3 protein is CAISESSGLAEETQYF. For the CDR3, the DNA is TGTGCCATCAGTGAGTCCTCAGGACTAGCGGAAGAGACCCAGTACTTC.

This clonotype came up a few times. The chain carries TRBV20-1 and TRBJ2-3; maybe TRBD2 (6 bases). The germline V gene has CDR1 DFQATT and CDR2 SNEGSKA (reference sequence). The CDR3 is made up of 15 amino acids. With 2 bases removed from V and 0 bases from J, the gap between germline ends came to 12 bases. This CDR3 is CSARIIAESTDTQYF. CDR3 nucleotide sequence: TGCAGTGCTAGAATAATAGCGGAAAGCACAGATACGCAGTATTTT.

V gene TRBV15 combines with J gene TRBJ2-1, with 10 nucleotides matching TRBD2. Germline CDR1 LNHNV, CDR2 YYDKDF (reference sequence). The CDR3 has 14 amino acids. The J segment lost 8 bases and the V segment lost 4 bases, leaving 5 bases of the junction unmatched. DNA for the CDR3: TGTGCCACCAGCACTAGCGGGAGATACGATGAGCAGTTCTTC. Translating gives CATSTSGRYDEQFF.

This clonotype was seen a single time. The V call is TRBV20-1, the J call TRBJ2-5, with D possibly matching TRBD2 (5 bases). Looked up from germline, CDR1 is DFQATT and CDR2 is SNEGSKA (reference sequence). Trimming left V 0 bases short and J 1 base short, with 15 bases between. This CDR3 has 16 residues. The CDR3 DNA reads TGCAGTGCTAGAGATCTTCCGGGGAAATTCCAAGAGACCCAGTACTTC. As protein: CSARDLPGKFQETQYF.

This chain connects TRBV6-1 to TRBJ2-1; 9 nucleotides match TRBD1. Germline V gene sequence: CDR1 MNHNS, CDR2 SASEGT. V lost 6 bases and J lost 14; bases outside the gene matches: 8. This CDR3 contains 12 residues. The CDR3 loop is CASSRGQGMEFF. The CDR3 DNA is TGTGCCAGCAGCCGCGGACAGGGGATGGAGTTCTTC.

The chain has TRBV4-1 and TRBJ2-1; D gene unclear. The V end was cut by 1 base, the J end by 7 bases, with 8 bases between. CDR3 length equals 13 residues. Germline CDR1 and CDR2: MGHRA and YSYEKL. The CDR3 nucleotides are TGCGCCAGCAGCCAAGTCGTACAGAATGAGCAGTTCTTC. Translating gives CASSQVVQNEQFF.

This clonotype was detected only a few times. The chain couples TRBV7-9 to TRBJ2-5; D unclear. Germline V lookup: CDR1 SEHNR, CDR2 FQNEAQ (reference sequence). The length of the CDR3 is 15 residues. Trimming removed 1 base from V and 2 bases from J, with 11 bases in between. The CDR3 protein is CASSLVRALQETQYF. The CDR3 nucleotides read TGTGCCAGCAGCTTAGTCCGGGCCTTACAAGAGACCCAGTACTTC. The full variable domain, rest sourced from reference TRBV7-9 and TRBJ2-5, is DTGVSQNPRHKITKRGQNVTFRCDPISEHNRLYWYRQTLGQGPEFLTYFQNEAQLEKSRLLSDRFSAERPKGSFSTLEIQRTEQGDSAMYLCASSLVRALQETQYFGPGTRLLVL.